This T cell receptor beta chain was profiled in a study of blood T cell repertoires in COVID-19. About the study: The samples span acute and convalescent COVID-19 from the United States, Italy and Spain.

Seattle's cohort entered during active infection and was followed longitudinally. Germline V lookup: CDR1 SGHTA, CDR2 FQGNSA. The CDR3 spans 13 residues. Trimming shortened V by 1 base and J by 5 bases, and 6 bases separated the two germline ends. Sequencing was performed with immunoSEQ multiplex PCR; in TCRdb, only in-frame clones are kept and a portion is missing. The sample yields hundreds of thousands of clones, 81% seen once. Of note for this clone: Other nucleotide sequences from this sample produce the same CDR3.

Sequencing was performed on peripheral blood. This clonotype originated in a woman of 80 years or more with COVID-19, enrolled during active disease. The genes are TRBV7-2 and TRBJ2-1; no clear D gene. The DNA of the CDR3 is TGTGCCAGCAGCTTAGACCGGGACAATGAGCAGTTCTTC. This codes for CASSLDRDNEQFF.